This T cell receptor (beta chain) was sequenced in a study of T cell responses to AZD1222 COVID-19 vaccine. Whole-study results and caveats: Compared with day 0, the breadth and depth of the Spike-specific TCR repertoire rose significantly after two doses of AZD1222. Spike-wide coverage was observed for vaccine-associated CD4 TCRs, with dominant responses at 160-218 and 743-854.

Points on this clone: Its antigen is still unknown.

Method: immunoSEQ multiplex PCR; TCRdb's copy keeps in-frame clones and lacks some. The sample holds roughly 100,000 clones, over 75% seen once. The CDR3 is 15 residues long. The V end lost 2 bases, the J end lost 0 bases, and 11 bases lay between the germline ends. CDR1 and CDR2 from the germline V gene are MGHRA and YSYEKL. V and J are TRBV4-1 and TRBJ2-7; TRBD1 is a possible D gene (6 bases). The material was peripheral blood, obtained on day 0 of AZD1222 vaccination. This TCR derives from an adult in good health. CDR3 coding DNA: TGCGCCAGCAGCCAATATAGGGGGAGCTCCTACGAGCAGTACTTC. Translating gives CASSQYRGSSYEQYF.